A selection of T cell receptor beta chains follows, all from one sample in a study of CD8 T cells in ankylosing spondylitis. MiXCR was run by TCRdb on the 5' RACE reads, yielding one entry per CDR3 protein. The sample consists of about 280,000 distinct CDR3 sequences, 20% of them appearing once. Sequences were obtained from blood, either unsorted or a sorted T cell fraction (not recorded which). The receptors were sampled from a male donor with ankylosing spondylitis or in good health (not recorded which). The CDR3 runs from the conserved cysteine through the conserved F or W. The D gene is left open where the match is weak. Only part of the rows carry a size: once, few, many, or a class if the clone is expanded.

TRBD1 TRBJ1-2 few TRBV29-1 TGCAGCGTTGGAGGGGGACAGGGTCTTCATGGCTACACCTTC CSVGGGQGLHGYTF
TRBD1 TRBJ2-2 . TRBV6-1 TGTGCCACGCACAGGGGAGAGGCCGGGGAGCTGTTTTTT CATHRGEAGELFF
TRBD1 TRBJ2-5 . TRBV12-3/TRBV12-4 TGTGCCAGCAGCTCGCGGCGACAGGGGGCAGAGACCCAGTACTTC CASSSRRQGAETQYF
. TRBJ2-5 few TRBV20-1 TGCAGTGCTCCAACCAACCAAGGGAAAGAGACCCAGTACTTC CSAPTNQGKETQYF
TRBD2 TRBJ2-3 many TRBV10-3 TGTGCCATCATGGGGCGACTAGCGACAGATACGCAGTATTTT CAIMGRLATDTQYF
. TRBJ2-2 . TRBV12-3/TRBV12-4 TGTGCCAGCAGTTTGCAACAGGACACCGGGGAGCTGTTTTTT CASSLQQDTGELFF
. TRBJ2-2 . TRBV5-1 TGCGCCAGCAGCTTGGCCCTGGGGCCCGGGGAGCTGTTTTTT CASSLALGPGELFF
TRBD1 TRBJ1-5 . TRBV28 TGTGCCAGCACCGGGGGTGACAGGGGATACCAGCCCCAGCATTTT CASTGGDRGYQPQHF
TRBD2 TRBJ2-3 . TRBV5-1 TGCGCCAGCAGCCACGGGACTAGCACTAGCACAGATACGCAGTATTTT CASSHGTSTSTDTQYF
. TRBJ1-6 . TRBV30 TGTGCCTGGCAGGAGGGGTACTATGGTTCACCCCTCCACTTT CAWQEGYYGSPLHF
TRBD2 TRBJ2-4 . TRBV5-1 TGCGCCAGCAGCTTGGAACTAGCGGGGGGGTCAGCCAAAAACATTCAGTACTTC CASSLELAGGSAKNIQYF
. TRBJ2-5 . TRBV20-1 TGCAGTGCTTACCCGGGGCCCTGGGAGACCCAGTACTTC CSAYPGPWETQYF
. TRBJ2-1 once TRBV7-2 TGTGCCAGCAGCTTTGGCCCGGGACTCTTCAATGAGCAGTTCTTC CASSFGPGLFNEQFF
. TRBJ2-1 . TRBV5-1 TGCGCCAGCAGGCGTAACCGGGACACTGAGCAGTTCTTC CASRRNRDTEQFF
TRBD1 TRBJ1-3 few TRBV3-1 TGTGCCAGCAGCCTAATGACAGGGGGCTCTGGAAACACCATATATTTT CASSLMTGGSGNTIYF
. TRBJ2-1 many TRBV7-3 TGTGCCAGCAGCTTCCTCGGTCAGGGAGGCAGGAATGAGCAGTTCTTC CASSFLGQGGRNEQFF
. TRBJ1-4 few TRBV25-1 TGTGCCAGCAGTGAATCCGGCCAGGGAGGTGTGCGGGCAACTAATGAAAAACTGTTTTTT CASSESGQGGVRATNEKLFF
. TRBJ2-2 few TRBV18 TGTGCCAGCTCACCGCGGCAGGAGAACACCGGGGAGCTGTTTTTT CASSPRQENTGELFF
. TRBJ2-1 . TRBV7-2 TGTGCCAGCAGCTTCCCAGGGGGGAGGAATGAGCAGTTCTTC CASSFPGGRNEQFF
TRBD2 TRBJ2-3 . TRBV9 TGTGCCAGCAGCAGAAGCGGGGGCCCCACAGATACGCAGTATTTT CASSRSGGPTDTQYF
TRBD2 TRBJ2-6 few TRBV29-1 TGCAGCGCCGTGACTAGCGGGGGCTCTGGGGCCAACGTCCTGACTTTC CSAVTSGGSGANVLTF
TRBD2 TRBJ2-1 . TRBV5-1 TGCGCCAGCAGCTTGGGGACTAGCGGGAGTAGGCGCTCCTACAATGAGCAGTTCTTC CASSLGTSGSRRSYNEQFF
. TRBJ2-1 . TRBV6-4 TGTGCCAGCAGTCGTGACTATGCGGACGAGCAGTTCTTC CASSRDYADEQFF
TRBD2 TRBJ2-5 . TRBV12-3/TRBV12-4 TGTGCCAGCAGTTACGCCGGGACTAGCGATGAGACCCAGTACTTC CASSYAGTSDETQYF
. TRBJ1-4 . TRBV20-1 TGCAGTGCCTCCGACCCCGTAACTAATGAAAAACTGTTTTTT CSASDPVTNEKLFF
. TRBJ2-2 . TRBV3-1 TGTGCCAGCAGCCAAAGTGGGGACACCGGGGAGCTGTTTTTT CASSQSGDTGELFF
TRBD2 TRBJ2-3 . TRBV5-1 TGCGCCAGCAGCTTCCGGACTAGCGGCGGAAAAACTAGCACAGATACGCAGTATTTT CASSFRTSGGKTSTDTQYF
TRBD1 TRBJ1-5 . TRBV7-2 TGTGCCAGCAGCCCCCGGACAGGGTTGAATCAGCCCCAGCATTTT CASSPRTGLNQPQHF
TRBD1 TRBJ2-2 . TRBV12-3/TRBV12-4 TGTGCCAGCAGGGACAGGAGTTACACCGGGGAGCTGTTTTTT CASRDRSYTGELFF
TRBD2 TRBJ2-2 . TRBV30 TGTGCCTGGAGTGTCATTAGTCTAGCGGGAGGAGCGAACACCGGGGAGCTGTTTTTT CAWSVISLAGGANTGELFF
TRBD2 TRBJ2-1 few TRBV28 TGTGCCAGCCCCCTGGAGCGGGAGGGCCACAATGAGCAGTTCTTC CASPLEREGHNEQFF
. TRBJ1-1 many TRBV12-3/TRBV12-4 TGTGCCAGCCGAGCTGGGGCTGTCACTGAAGCTTTCTTT CASRAGAVTEAFF
TRBD1 TRBJ1-5 many TRBV5-1 TGCGCCAGCAGCCCTGAGACAGGGCGCAATCAGCCCCAGCATTTT CASSPETGRNQPQHF
. TRBJ2-1 few TRBV12-3/TRBV12-4 TGTGCCAGCAGTTTAGACCTAACCTACAATGAGCAGTTCTTC CASSLDLTYNEQFF
TRBD2 TRBJ2-1 . TRBV3-1 TGTGCCAGCAGCCAAGGAACTAGCGGGGGCCACTACAATGAGCAGTTCTTC CASSQGTSGGHYNEQFF
. TRBJ2-4 . TRBV29-1 TGCAGCGTTGAAGGAAAAAAAGGGGGGGTAGCCAAAAACATTCAGTACTTC CSVEGKKGGVAKNIQYF
TRBD1 TRBJ1-5 many TRBV4-1 TGCGCCAGCAGCCAAGATGTGGGACAGGGGGCACAGCCCCAGCATTTT CASSQDVGQGAQPQHF
. TRBJ2-3 few TRBV29-1 TGCAGCGTTGTAGACAAGCCCGATACGCAGTATTTT CSVVDKPDTQYF
TRBD1 TRBJ2-2 few TRBV5-1 TGCGCCAGCAGCGCAGGACAGGGGGCAAACACCGGGGAGCTGTTTTTT CASSAGQGANTGELFF